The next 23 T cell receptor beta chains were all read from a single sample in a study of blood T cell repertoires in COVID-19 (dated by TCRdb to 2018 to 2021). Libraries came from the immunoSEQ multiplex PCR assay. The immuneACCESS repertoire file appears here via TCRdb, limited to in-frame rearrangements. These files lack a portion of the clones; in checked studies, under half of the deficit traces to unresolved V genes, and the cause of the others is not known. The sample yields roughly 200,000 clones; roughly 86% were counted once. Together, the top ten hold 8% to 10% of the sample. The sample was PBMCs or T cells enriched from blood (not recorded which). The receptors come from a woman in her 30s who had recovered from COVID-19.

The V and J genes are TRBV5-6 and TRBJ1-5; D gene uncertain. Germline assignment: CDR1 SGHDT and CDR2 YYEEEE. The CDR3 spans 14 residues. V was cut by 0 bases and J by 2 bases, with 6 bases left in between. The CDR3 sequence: CASSLASGNQPQHF. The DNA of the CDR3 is TGTGCCAGCAGCTTGGCCTCGGGCAATCAGCCCCAGCATTTT.

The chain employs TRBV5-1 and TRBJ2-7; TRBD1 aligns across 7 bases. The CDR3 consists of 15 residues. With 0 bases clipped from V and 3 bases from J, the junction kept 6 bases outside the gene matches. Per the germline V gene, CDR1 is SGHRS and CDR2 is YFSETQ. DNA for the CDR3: TGCGCCAGCAGCTTGGGACAGGGCTCTAACTACGAGCAGTACTTC. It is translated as CASSLGQGSNYEQYF.

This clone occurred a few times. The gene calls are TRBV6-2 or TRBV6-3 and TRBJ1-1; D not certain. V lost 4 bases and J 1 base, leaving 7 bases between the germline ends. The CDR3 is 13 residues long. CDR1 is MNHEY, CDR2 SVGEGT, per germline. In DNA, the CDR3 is TGTGCCAGCAGTTCTACAGAGAACACTGAAGCTTTCTTT. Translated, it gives CASSSTENTEAFF.

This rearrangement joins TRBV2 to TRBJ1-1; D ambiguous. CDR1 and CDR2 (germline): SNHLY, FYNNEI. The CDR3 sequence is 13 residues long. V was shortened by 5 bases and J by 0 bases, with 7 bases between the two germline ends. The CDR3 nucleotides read TGTGCCAGCAGTACAGATATGAACACTGAAGCTTTCTTT. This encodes CASSTDMNTEAFF.

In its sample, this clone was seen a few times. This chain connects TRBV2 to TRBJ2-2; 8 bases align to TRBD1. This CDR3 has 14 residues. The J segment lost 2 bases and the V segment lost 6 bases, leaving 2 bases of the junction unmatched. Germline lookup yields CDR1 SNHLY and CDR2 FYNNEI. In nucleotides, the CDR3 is TGTGCCAGCAGGCAGGGGGCTAACACCGGGGAGCTGTTTTTT. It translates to CASRQGANTGELFF.

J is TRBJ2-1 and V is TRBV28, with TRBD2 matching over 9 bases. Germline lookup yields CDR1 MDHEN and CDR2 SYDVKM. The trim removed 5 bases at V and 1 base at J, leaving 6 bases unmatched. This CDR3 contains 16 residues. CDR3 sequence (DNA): TGTGCCAGCAGTCGTCCTAGCGGGAAGTCCTACAATGAGCAGTTCTTC. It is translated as CASSRPSGKSYNEQFF.

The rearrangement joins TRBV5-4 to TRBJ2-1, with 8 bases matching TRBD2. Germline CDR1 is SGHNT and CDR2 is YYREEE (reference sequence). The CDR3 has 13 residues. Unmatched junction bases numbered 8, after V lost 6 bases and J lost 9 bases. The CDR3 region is CASTSGRGGEQFF. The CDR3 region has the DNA TGTGCCAGCACATCCGGGAGGGGCGGTGAGCAGTTCTTC.

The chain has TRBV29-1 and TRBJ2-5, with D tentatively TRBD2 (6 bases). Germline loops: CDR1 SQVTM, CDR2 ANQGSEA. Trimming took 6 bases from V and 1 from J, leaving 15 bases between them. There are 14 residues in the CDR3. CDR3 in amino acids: CSVRKRGTQETQYF. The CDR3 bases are TGCAGCGTCAGAAAACGGGGGACCCAAGAGACCCAGTACTTC.

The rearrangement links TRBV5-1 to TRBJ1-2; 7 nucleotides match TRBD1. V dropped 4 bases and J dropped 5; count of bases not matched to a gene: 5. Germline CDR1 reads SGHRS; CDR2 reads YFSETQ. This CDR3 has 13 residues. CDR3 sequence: CASSPDRVYGYTF. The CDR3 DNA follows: TGCGCCAGCAGCCCAGACAGGGTTTATGGCTACACCTTC.

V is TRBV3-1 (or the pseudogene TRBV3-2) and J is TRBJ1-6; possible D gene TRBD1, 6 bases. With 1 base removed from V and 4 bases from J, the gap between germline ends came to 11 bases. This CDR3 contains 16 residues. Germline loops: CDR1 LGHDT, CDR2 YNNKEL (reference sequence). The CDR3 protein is CASSQARTAYNSPLHF. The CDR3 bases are TGTGCCAGCAGCCAAGCCCGGACAGCTTATAATTCACCCCTCCACTTT.

In nucleotides, the CDR3 is TGTGCCAGCAGCCAAGATCCGACTAGAGTACAAGAGACCCAGTACTTC. Protein sequence: CASSQDPTRVQETQYF. This chain uses TRBV3-1 (or the pseudogene TRBV3-2) with TRBJ2-5; TRBD2 might be the D (6 bases). This CDR3 region has 16 residues. Trimming left V 0 bases short and J 2 bases short, with 13 bases between. The germline CDR1 and CDR2 sequences are LGHDT and YNNKEL (reference sequence).

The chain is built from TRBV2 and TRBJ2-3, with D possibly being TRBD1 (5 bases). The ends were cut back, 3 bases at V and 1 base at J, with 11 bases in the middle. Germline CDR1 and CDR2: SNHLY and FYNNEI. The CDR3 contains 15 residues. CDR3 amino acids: CASSEQGAGTDTQYF. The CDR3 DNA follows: TGTGCCAGCAGTGAGCAGGGTGCGGGCACAGATACGCAGTATTTT.

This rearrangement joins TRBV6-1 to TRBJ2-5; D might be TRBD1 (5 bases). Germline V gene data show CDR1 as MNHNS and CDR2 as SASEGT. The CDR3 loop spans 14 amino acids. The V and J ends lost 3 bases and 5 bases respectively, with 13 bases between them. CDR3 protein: CASSDGRVSETQYF. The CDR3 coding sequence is TGTGCCAGCAGTGATGGCAGGGTCTCTGAGACCCAGTACTTC.

The CDR3 sequence is CASSPDRGSSGANVLTF. The CDR3 DNA follows: TGTGCCAGCTCACCTGACAGGGGAAGCTCTGGGGCCAACGTCCTGACTTTC. The chain recombines TRBV18 with TRBJ2-6; TRBD1 agrees at 8 bases. Germline V gene lookup returns CDR1 KGHSH and CDR2 LQKENI. Losses at the gene ends were 3 bases for V and 0 bases for J; bases not matched to a gene: 4. The CDR3 has 17 amino acids.

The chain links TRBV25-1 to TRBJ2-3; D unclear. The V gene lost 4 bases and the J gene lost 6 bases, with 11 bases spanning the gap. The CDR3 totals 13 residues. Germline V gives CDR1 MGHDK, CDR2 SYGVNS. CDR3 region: CASSVLFSDTQYF. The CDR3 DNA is TGTGCCAGCAGTGTTCTATTTTCGGATACGCAGTATTTT.

The CDR3 DNA reads TGTGCCAGCAGCTTAGTTTCTTACGAGCAGTACTTC. Translation gives CASSLVSYEQYF. This chain uses TRBV11-2 with TRBJ2-7; D is undetermined. Germline CDR1 is SGHAT and CDR2 is FQNNGV. Deletions cut 1 base from V and 4 bases from J, with 5 bases between. The CDR3 runs to 12 residues.

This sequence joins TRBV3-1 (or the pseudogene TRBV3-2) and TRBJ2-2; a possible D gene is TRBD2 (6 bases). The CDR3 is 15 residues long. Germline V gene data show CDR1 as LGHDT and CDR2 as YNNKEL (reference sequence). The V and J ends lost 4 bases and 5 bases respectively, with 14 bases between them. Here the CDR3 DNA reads TGTGCCAGCAGCCGGAATCCGGAGGGTACCGGGGAGCTGTTTTTT. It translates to CASSRNPEGTGELFF.

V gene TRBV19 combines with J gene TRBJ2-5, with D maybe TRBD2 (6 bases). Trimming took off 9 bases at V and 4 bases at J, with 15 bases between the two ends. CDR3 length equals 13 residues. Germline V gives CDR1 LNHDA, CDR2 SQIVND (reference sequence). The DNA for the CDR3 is TGTGCCAGCAATACGGGACTCGCAGAGACCCAGTACTTC. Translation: CASNTGLAETQYF.

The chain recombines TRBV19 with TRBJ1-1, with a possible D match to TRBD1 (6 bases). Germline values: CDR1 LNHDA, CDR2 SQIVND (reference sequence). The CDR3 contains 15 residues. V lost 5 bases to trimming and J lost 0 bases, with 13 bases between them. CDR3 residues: CASSRRTEVNTEAFF. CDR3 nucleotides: TGTGCCAGTAGTCGACGGACAGAAGTGAACACTGAAGCTTTCTTT.

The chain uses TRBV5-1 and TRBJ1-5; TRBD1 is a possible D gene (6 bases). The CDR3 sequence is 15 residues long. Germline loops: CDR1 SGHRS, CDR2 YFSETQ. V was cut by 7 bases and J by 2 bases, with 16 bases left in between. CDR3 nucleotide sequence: TGCGCCAGCTCCTGGTCCGGGACACGCAATCAGCCCCAGCATTTT. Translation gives CASSWSGTRNQPQHF.

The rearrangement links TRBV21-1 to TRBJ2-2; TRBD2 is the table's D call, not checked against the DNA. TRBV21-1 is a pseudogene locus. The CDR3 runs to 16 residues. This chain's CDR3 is CASSIRVGSWNGELFF. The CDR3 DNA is TGTGCCAGCAGCATCAGGGTCGGGAGTTGGAACGGGGAGCTGTTTTTT.

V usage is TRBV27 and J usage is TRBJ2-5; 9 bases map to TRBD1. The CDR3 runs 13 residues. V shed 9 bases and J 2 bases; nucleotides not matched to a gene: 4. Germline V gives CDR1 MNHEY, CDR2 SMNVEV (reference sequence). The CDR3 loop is CARAGQGQETQYF. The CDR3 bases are TGTGCCAGAGCAGGACAGGGGCAAGAGACCCAGTACTTC.

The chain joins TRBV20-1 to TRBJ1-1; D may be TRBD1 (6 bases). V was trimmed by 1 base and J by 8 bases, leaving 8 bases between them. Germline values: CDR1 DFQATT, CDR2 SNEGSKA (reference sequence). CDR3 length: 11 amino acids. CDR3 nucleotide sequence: TGCAGTGCTAGAGTGGACAGAGAAGCTTTCTTT. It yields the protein CSARVDREAFF.